A single sample gave rise to the 16 T cell receptor beta chains below, sequenced in a study of shared clonotypes between healthy human individuals. Some clones are missing from TCRdb's copy, which holds only in-frame ones; the method was immunoSEQ multiplex PCR. The data show millions of clones, 85% to 95% seen once. The sample consisted of naive CD4+ T cells sorted from blood. Sample subset: CD45RA+ positively selected. All receptors come from a man younger than 35 in good health.

CDR3 nucleotides: TGTGCCAGCAGCGGCAATCGGGTTGAGCTGTTTTTT. Protein sequence: CASSGNRVELFF. V and J are TRBV7-2 and TRBJ1-4; D is unclear. CDR1 SGHTA and CDR2 FQGNSA come from the germline V gene. V lost 5 bases to trimming and J lost 14 bases, with 15 bases between them. CDR3 length: 12 amino acids.

V and J are TRBV27 and TRBJ2-7; D is perhaps TRBD2 (5 bases). V was trimmed by 5 bases and J by 7 bases, leaving 18 bases between them. Germline V gene data show CDR1 as MNHEY and CDR2 as SMNVEV (reference sequence). The CDR3 has 14 amino acids. In DNA form, the CDR3 reads TGTGCCAGCAGTCGACGGGATTTAGTGGGGGAGCAGTACTTC. Protein product: CASSRRDLVGEQYF.

J is TRBJ2-7 and V is TRBV5-1; D uncertain. The CDR3 runs 13 residues. From germline, CDR1 is SGHRS and CDR2 YFSETQ. With 2 bases removed from V and 3 bases from J, the gap between germline ends came to 9 bases. CDR3 loop: CASSFPDVYEQYF. CDR3 coding DNA: TGCGCCAGCAGCTTCCCGGACGTCTACGAGCAGTACTTC.

Worth noting for this clone: This specimen includes other DNA sequences encoding the same CDR3. The chain has TRBV10-1 and TRBJ2-3; the D is unclear. Deletions cut 6 bases from V and 4 bases from J, with 11 bases between. The germline CDR1 and CDR2 sequences are WNHNN and SYGVQD (reference sequence). The CDR3 extends over 13 amino acids. The DNA for the CDR3 is TGCGCCAGCAGCCCCGGGTCCGCAGATACGCAGTATTTT. This encodes CASSPGSADTQYF.

This clone was seen only once. The chain carries TRBV19 and TRBJ2-3, with no clear D. The V gene lost 7 bases and the J gene lost 0 bases, with 14 bases spanning the gap. Germline CDR1 reads LNHDA; CDR2 reads SQIVND (reference sequence). The CDR3 extends over 15 amino acids. The CDR3: CASTLTISSTDTQYF. CDR3 DNA sequence: TGTGCCAGTACCCTAACAATCTCTAGCACAGATACGCAGTATTTT.

The table lists this clone with a count of one. In nucleotides, the CDR3 is TGTGCCAGCAGGCCGTGGGCAACTAATGAAAAACTGTTTTTT. Translating it yields CASRPWATNEKLFF. This sequence joins TRBV6-6 and TRBJ1-4; no definite D call. The germline V gene encodes CDR1 MNHNY and CDR2 SVGAGI (reference sequence). CDR3 length equals 14 residues. Trimming left V 6 bases short and J 0 bases short, with 8 bases between.

This chain links TRBV9 with TRBJ1-1, with no clear D. The CDR3 contains 12 residues. From germline, CDR1 is SGDLS and CDR2 YYNGEE. V was cut by 7 bases and J by 4 bases, with 11 bases left in between. The CDR3 nucleotides read TGTGCCAGCTGGGTTCGAGGCACTGAAGCTTTCTTT. Translated: CASWVRGTEAFF.

The CDR3, as DNA: TGCGCCAGCAGCCAAGCACGGGGAGAATCCTATGGCTACACCTTC. Protein product: CASSQARGESYGYTF. This sequence joins TRBV4-1 and TRBJ1-2; D gene unclear. Between the trimmed V and J ends, which lost 1 base and 4 bases, there was a span of 13 bases. The CDR3 sequence is 15 residues long. Germline assignment: CDR1 MGHRA and CDR2 YSYEKL.

V and J are TRBV7-2 and TRBJ2-5; possible D gene TRBD2, 6 bases. V was pared by 8 bases and J by 4 bases, with 20 bases between. The CDR3 sequence is 15 residues long. Germline CDR1 reads SGHTA; CDR2 reads FQGNSA. CDR3 loop: CASGAGPSEGETQYF. In DNA form, the CDR3 reads TGTGCCAGCGGCGCGGGGCCTAGCGAGGGAGAGACCCAGTACTTC.

The gene calls are TRBV4-1 and TRBJ2-3; 8 bases line up with TRBD2. Germline V gene lookup returns CDR1 MGHRA and CDR2 YSYEKL. The ends lost 2 bases at V and 3 bases at J; junction bases unmatched: 10. The CDR3 spans 17 residues. The CDR3 DNA is TGCGCCAGCAGCCAAAACCCAGCGGGGGTGCTGACAGATACGCAGTATTTT. As protein: CASSQNPAGVLTDTQYF.

The chain joins TRBV10-3 to TRBJ1-1; the D gene is possibly TRBD1 (5 bases). Germline V CDR1 and CDR2: ENHRY, SYGVKD. This CDR3 is 12 amino acids long. V was trimmed by 2 bases and J by 9 bases, leaving 10 bases between them. The CDR3 reads CAISEMGGKAFF. The CDR3 nucleotides are TGTGCCATCAGTGAGATGGGGGGGAAAGCTTTCTTT.

This chain links TRBV7-2 with TRBJ2-3, with D possibly matching TRBD2 (6 bases). V was pared by 5 bases and J by 0 bases, with 15 bases between. CDR3 size: 16 residues. Germline CDR1 and CDR2: SGHTA and FQGNSA. The CDR3 bases are TGTGCCAGCAGCCCAGAGGGCGGGACTAGCACAGATACGCAGTATTTT. Amino acids: CASSPEGGTSTDTQYF.

This chain links TRBV30 with TRBJ2-7; 11 bases are shared with TRBD2. CDR1 GTSNPN and CDR2 SVGIG come from the germline V gene (reference sequence). The V gene end was trimmed by 5 bases and the J gene end by 3 bases; junction bases not matched to a gene: 6. CDR3 length equals 14 residues. The CDR3 region is CAWDSSGGHYEQYF. The CDR3 coding sequence is TGTGCCTGGGACTCTAGCGGGGGGCACTACGAGCAGTACTTC.

The rearrangement uses TRBV7-2 and TRBJ2-5; the D gene is possibly TRBD1 (5 bases). CDR1 SGHTA and CDR2 FQGNSA come from the germline V gene. The V and J ends lost 5 bases and 5 bases respectively, with 18 bases between them. This CDR3 region has 15 residues. In DNA, the CDR3 is TGTGCCAGCAGCGGGAAAAGGGGTTTATGGGAGACCCAGTACTTC. This translates into CASSGKRGLWETQYF.

The chain recombines TRBV6-5 with TRBJ1-3; D unclear. The CDR3 has 13 residues. CDR1 and CDR2 (germline): MNHEY, SVGAGI. Trimming stripped 5 bases from V and 7 bases from J, with 12 bases between. DNA of the CDR3: TGTGCCAGCAGTCGGGCGGAGGGTAACACCATATATTTT. Translated: CASSRAEGNTIYF.

This chain joins TRBV7-2 and TRBJ2-7; D possibly corresponds to TRBD2 (7 bases). Trimming left V 6 bases short and J 3 bases short, with 12 bases between. The V gene's germline CDR1 is SGHTA and CDR2 FQGNSA. The CDR3 runs 13 residues. CDR3 bases: TGTGCCAGCAGGGGGGGCGGGAGCTACGAGCAGTACTTC. Amino acid sequence: CASRGGGSYEQYF.